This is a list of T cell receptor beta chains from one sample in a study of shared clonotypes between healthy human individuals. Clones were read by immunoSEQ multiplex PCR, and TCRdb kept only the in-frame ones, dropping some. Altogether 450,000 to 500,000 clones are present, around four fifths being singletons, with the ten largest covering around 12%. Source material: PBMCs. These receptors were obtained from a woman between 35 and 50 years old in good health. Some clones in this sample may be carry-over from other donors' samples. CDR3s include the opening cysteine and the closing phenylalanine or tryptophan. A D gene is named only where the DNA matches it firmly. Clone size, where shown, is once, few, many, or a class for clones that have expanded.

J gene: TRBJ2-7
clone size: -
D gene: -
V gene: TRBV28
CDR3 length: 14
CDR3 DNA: TGTGCCAGCAGTTTTCAGGGGAGCTCCTACGAGCAGTACTTC
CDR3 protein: CASSFQGSSYEQYF

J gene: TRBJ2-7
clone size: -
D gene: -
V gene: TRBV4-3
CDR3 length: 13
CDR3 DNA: TGCGCCAGCAGCCGTACCCGACGCTACGAGCAGTACTTC
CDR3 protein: CASSRTRRYEQYF

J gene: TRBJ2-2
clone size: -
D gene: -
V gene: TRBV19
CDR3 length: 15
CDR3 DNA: TGTGCCAGTAGTATAGAGAGGGTCCACACCGGGGAGCTGTTTTTT
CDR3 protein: CASSIERVHTGELFF

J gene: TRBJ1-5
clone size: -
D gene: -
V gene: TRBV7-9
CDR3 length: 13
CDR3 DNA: TGTGCCAGCAGCTTATCGGAGGGTCAGCCCCAGCATTTT
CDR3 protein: CASSLSEGQPQHF

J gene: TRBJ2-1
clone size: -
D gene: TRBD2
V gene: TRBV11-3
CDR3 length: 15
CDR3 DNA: TGTGCCAGCAGCCCGGGACTAGCGACCTACAATGAGCAGTTCTTC
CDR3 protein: CASSPGLATYNEQFF

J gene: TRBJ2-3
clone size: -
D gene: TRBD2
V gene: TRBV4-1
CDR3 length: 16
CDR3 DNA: TGCGCCAGCAGCCAAGTAGCGGGACTTCGCACAGATACGCAGTATTTT
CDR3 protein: CASSQVAGLRTDTQYF

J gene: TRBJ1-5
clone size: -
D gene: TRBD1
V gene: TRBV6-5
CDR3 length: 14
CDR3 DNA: TGTGCCAGCAGTCCGAGGACAGGGGGTCAGCCCCAGCATTTT
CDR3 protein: CASSPRTGGQPQHF

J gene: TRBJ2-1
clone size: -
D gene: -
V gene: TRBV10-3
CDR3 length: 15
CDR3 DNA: TGTGCCATCAGTGAGGAAACAGGGTACTACAATGAGCAGTTCTTC
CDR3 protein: CAISEETGYYNEQFF

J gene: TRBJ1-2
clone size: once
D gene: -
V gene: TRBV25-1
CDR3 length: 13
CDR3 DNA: TGTGCCAGCAGTGACCTGCCTAACTATGGCTACACCTTC
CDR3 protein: CASSDLPNYGYTF

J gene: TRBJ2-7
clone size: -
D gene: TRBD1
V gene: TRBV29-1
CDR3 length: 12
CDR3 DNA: TGCAGCGGGCGGACAGGGGACTACGAGCAGTACTTC
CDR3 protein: CSGRTGDYEQYF

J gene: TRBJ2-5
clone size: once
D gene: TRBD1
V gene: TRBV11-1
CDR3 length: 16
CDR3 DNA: TGTGCCAGCAGCCCCCCGGGACAGGGGGCAGGGGAGACCCAGTACTTC
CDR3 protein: CASSPPGQGAGETQYF

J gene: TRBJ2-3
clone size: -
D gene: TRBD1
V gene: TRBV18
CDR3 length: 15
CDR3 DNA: TGTGCCAGCTCACCCGGGACAGCTAGCACAGATACGCAGTATTTT
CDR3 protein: CASSPGTASTDTQYF

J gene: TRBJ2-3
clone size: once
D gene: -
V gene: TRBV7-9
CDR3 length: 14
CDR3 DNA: TGTGCCAGCAGCTTAGCGGGAGTAGCAGATACGCAGTATTTT
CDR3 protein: CASSLAGVADTQYF

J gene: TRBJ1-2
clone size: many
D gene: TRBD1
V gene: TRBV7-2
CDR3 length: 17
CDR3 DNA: TGTGCCAGCAGCTTAGGCGGGACAGGGGGCTGGAACTATGGCTACACCTTC
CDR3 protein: CASSLGGTGGWNYGYTF

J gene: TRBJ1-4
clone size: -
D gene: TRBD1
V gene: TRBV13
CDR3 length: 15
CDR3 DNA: TGTGCCAGCAGCCCCTCGGGACAGGGCGGGGAAAAACTGTTTTTT
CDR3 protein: CASSPSGQGGEKLFF

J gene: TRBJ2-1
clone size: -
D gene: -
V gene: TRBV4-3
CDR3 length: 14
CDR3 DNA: TGCGCCAGCAGCCAAGAGCACAGAGGACAAGAGCAGTTCTTC
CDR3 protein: CASSQEHRGQEQFF

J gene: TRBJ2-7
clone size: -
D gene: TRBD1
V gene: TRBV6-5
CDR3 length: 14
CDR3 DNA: TGTGCCAGCAGTCCGGGACAGGTCATTTACGAGCAGTACTTC
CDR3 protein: CASSPGQVIYEQYF

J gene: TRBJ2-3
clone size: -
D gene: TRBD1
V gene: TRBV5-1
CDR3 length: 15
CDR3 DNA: TGCGCCAGCAAGCTTCGACAGGGGAGCACAGATACGCAGTATTTT
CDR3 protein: CASKLRQGSTDTQYF

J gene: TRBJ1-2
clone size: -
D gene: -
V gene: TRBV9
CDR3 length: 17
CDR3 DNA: TGTGCCAGCAGCGGAGGTCGGGGGGGAGCCGCCTTCTATGGCTACACCTTC
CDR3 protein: CASSGGRGGAAFYGYTF

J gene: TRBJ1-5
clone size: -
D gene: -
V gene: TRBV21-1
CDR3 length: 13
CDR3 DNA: TGTGCCAGCAGCAAAGGACAGTGGCAGCCCCAGCATTTT
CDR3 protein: CASSKGQWQPQHF

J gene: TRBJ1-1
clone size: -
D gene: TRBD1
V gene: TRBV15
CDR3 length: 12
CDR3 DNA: TGTGCCACCAGCCCAACAGGGGGAGCAGCTTTCTTT
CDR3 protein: CATSPTGGAAFF

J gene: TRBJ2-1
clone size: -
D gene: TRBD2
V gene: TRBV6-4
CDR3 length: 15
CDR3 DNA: TGTGCCAGCAGTGAAATTAGCGGGAGTGTCAATGAGCAGTTCTTC
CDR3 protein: CASSEISGSVNEQFF

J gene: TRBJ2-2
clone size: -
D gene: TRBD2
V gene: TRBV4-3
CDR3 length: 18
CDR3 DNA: TGCGCCAGCAGCCAAGATTGGAGACTAGCGGGATTGGGTGGGGAGCTGTTTTTT
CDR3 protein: CASSQDWRLAGLGGELFF

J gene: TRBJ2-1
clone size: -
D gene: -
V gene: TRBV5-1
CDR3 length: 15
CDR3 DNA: TGCGCCAGCAGCTCCTACAGGGAAGACTACAATGAGCAGTTCTTC
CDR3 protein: CASSSYREDYNEQFF

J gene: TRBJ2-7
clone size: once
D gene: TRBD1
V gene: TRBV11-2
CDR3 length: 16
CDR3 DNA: TGTGCCAGCAGCTTCCGAGGGACAGGGGGCGGCGACGAGCAGTACTTC
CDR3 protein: CASSFRGTGGGDEQYF

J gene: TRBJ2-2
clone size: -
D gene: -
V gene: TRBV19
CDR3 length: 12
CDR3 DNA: TGTGCCAGTAATCAGAACACCGGGGAGCTGTTTTTT
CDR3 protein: CASNQNTGELFF

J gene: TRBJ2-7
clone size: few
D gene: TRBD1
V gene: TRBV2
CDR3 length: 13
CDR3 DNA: TGTGCCAGCGAGGACAGGGGGGGACGCGAGCAGTACTTC
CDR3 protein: CASEDRGGREQYF

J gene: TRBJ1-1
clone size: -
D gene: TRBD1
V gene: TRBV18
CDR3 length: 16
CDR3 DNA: TGTGCCAGCTCACCCCTGCCGGGACAGCTGAACACTGAAGCTTTCTTT
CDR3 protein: CASSPLPGQLNTEAFF

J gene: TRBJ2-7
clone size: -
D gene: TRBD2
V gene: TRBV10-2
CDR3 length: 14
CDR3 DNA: TGCGCCAGCAGTTCGAGCGGGAGGGCCTACGAGCAGTACTTC
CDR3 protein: CASSSSGRAYEQYF

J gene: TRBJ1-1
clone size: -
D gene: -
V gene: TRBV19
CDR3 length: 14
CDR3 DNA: TGTGCCAGTAACCCGACAGGAAGGGGTACTGAAGCTTTCTTT
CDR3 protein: CASNPTGRGTEAFF

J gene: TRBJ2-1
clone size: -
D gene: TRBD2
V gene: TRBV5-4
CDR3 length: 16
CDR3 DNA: TGTGCCAGCAGCTATGGACTAGCGGGAGCCGGGAATGAGCAGTTCTTC
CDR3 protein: CASSYGLAGAGNEQFF

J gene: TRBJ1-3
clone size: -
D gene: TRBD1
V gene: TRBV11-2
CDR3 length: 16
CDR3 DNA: TGTGCCAGCAGCTTCCCTACGACAGGGGTCGGAAACACCATATATTTT
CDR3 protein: CASSFPTTGVGNTIYF

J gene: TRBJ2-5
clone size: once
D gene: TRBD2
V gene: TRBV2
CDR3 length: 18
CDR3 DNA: TGTGCCAGCAGTGATATTGGACTAGCGGAAGAAAGTGAAGAGACCCAGTACTTC
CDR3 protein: CASSDIGLAEESEETQYF

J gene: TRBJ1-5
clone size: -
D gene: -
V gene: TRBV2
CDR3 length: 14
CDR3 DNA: TGTGCCAGCAGTGAAGAGCAGGGAATAAGGCCCCAGCATTTT
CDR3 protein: CASSEEQGIRPQHF

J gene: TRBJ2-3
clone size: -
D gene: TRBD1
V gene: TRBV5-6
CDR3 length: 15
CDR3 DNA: TGTGCCAGCAGCTTGACCCCGGACAGGGAGGATACGCAGTATTTT
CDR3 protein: CASSLTPDREDTQYF

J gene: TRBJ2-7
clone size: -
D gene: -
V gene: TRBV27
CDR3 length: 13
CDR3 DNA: TGTGCCAGCAGTTTATCCCGAGGGGCCGAGCAGTACTTC
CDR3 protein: CASSLSRGAEQYF

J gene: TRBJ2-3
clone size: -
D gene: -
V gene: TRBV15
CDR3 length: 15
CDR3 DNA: TGTGCCACCAGCAGGGGTGGTAAGAGCACAGATACGCAGTATTTT
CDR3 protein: CATSRGGKSTDTQYF

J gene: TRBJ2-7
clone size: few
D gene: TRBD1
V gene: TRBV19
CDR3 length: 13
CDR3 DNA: TGTGCCAGTAGGACGACAGGGACCTACGAGCAGTACTTC
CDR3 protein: CASRTTGTYEQYF

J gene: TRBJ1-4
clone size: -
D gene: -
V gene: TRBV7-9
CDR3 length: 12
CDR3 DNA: TGTGCCAGCAGCTTAACCAATGAAAAACTGTTTTTT
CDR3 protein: CASSLTNEKLFF

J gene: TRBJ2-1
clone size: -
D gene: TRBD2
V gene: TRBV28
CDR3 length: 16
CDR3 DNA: TGTGCCAGCAACGGGGGTCCTAGCGGGAAGAACAATGAGCAGTTCTTC
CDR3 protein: CASNGGPSGKNNEQFF

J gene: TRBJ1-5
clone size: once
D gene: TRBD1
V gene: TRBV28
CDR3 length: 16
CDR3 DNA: TGTGCCAGCAGTCCTACAGGGGTGGAGAGCAATCAGCCCCAGCATTTT
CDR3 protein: CASSPTGVESNQPQHF

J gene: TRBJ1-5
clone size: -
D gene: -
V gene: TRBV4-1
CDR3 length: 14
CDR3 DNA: TGCGCCAGCAGCCAAGTGGGAGGCAATCAGCCCCAGCATTTT
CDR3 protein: CASSQVGGNQPQHF

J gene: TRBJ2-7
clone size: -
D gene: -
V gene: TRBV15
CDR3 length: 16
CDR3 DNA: TGTGCCACCAGCAGAGGTAGCAGGGGTGCCTCCTACGAGCAGTACTTC
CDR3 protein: CATSRGSRGASYEQYF

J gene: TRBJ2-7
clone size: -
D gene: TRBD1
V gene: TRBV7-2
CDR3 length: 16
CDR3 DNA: TGTGCCAGCAGCCCTCGGACAGGGAGGAGCTCCTACGAGCAGTACTTC
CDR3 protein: CASSPRTGRSSYEQYF

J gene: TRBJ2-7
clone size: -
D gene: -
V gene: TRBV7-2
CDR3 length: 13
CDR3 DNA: TGTGCCAGCAGCCAGGGACGGTCCTACGAGCAGTACTTC
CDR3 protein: CASSQGRSYEQYF

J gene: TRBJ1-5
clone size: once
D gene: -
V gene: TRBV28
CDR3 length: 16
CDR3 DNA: TGTGCCAGCAGTACACAAACAGGGACAAGCAATCAGCCCCAGCATTTT
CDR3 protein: CASSTQTGTSNQPQHF

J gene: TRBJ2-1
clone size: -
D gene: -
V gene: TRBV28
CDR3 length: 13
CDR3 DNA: TGTGCCAGCAGCAGGGTAGGGGTTGGTGAGCAGTTCTTC
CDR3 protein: CASSRVGVGEQFF

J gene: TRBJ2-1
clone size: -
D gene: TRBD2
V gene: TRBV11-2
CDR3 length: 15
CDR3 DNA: TGTGCCAGCAGCTTAGGGACTTTCGCCGGGGGGGAGCAGTTCTTC
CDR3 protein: CASSLGTFAGGEQFF

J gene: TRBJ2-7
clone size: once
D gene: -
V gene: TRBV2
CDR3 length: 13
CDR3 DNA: TGTGCCAGCAGTGCGGGGGCCTACTACGAGCAGTACTTC
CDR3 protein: CASSAGAYYEQYF

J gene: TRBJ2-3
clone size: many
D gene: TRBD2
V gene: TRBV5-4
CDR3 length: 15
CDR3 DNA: TGTGCCAGCAGCTTGGGTGGGAGGGTCACAGATACGCAGTATTTT
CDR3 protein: CASSLGGRVTDTQYF

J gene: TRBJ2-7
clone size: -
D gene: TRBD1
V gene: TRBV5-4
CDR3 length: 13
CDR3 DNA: TGTGCCTCCAGGATAGGGGGCCTTGACGAGCAGTACTTC
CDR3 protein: CASRIGGLDEQYF

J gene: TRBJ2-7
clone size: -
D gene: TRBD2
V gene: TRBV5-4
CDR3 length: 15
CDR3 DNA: TGTGCCAGCAGCTTGGCGAGCGGGAGGGGAGCCGAGCAGTACTTC
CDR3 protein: CASSLASGRGAEQYF

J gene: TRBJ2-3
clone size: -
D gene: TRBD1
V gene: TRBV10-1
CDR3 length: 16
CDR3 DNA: TGCGCCAGCAGTGGGTCCCGGGACAGGGACGCAGATACGCAGTATTTT
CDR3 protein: CASSGSRDRDADTQYF

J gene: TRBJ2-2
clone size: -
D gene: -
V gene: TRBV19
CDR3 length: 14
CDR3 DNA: TGTGCCAGTAGTGCCGCCGGGGACACCGGGGAGCTGTTTTTT
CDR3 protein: CASSAAGDTGELFF